Described below is a single TCR beta chain sequence and its context. The antigen is not known. This sample was included in a study of T cell repertoires in ileal Crohn's disease. Study in general: At surgery, more than 30% of patients smoked, with median disease duration about eight years. Postoperative therapy was given to about half: about a dozen thiopurines, roughly 18 anti-TNF agents.

Findings and limits, study-wide: Active smokers at surgery had more clonal expansions than non-smokers. Endoscopic recurrence occurred in every patient whose clonality exceeded 26.8%.

Using immunoSEQ multiplex PCR, the repertoire was profiled, and TCRdb retains in-frame clones only, with some absent. This table has about 8,400 clones, 80% appearing once. This CDR3 is 12 amino acids long. The germline V gene has CDR1 MNHEY and CDR2 SMNVEV (reference sequence). This clonotype originated in an adult with Crohn's disease. The chain has TRBV27 and TRBJ1-4; D is unclear. What was sequenced was ileal tissue. The CDR3 sequence is CGWEGSNEKLFF. In DNA form, the CDR3 reads TGTGGCTGGGAAGGGAGTAATGAAAAACTGTTTTTT.